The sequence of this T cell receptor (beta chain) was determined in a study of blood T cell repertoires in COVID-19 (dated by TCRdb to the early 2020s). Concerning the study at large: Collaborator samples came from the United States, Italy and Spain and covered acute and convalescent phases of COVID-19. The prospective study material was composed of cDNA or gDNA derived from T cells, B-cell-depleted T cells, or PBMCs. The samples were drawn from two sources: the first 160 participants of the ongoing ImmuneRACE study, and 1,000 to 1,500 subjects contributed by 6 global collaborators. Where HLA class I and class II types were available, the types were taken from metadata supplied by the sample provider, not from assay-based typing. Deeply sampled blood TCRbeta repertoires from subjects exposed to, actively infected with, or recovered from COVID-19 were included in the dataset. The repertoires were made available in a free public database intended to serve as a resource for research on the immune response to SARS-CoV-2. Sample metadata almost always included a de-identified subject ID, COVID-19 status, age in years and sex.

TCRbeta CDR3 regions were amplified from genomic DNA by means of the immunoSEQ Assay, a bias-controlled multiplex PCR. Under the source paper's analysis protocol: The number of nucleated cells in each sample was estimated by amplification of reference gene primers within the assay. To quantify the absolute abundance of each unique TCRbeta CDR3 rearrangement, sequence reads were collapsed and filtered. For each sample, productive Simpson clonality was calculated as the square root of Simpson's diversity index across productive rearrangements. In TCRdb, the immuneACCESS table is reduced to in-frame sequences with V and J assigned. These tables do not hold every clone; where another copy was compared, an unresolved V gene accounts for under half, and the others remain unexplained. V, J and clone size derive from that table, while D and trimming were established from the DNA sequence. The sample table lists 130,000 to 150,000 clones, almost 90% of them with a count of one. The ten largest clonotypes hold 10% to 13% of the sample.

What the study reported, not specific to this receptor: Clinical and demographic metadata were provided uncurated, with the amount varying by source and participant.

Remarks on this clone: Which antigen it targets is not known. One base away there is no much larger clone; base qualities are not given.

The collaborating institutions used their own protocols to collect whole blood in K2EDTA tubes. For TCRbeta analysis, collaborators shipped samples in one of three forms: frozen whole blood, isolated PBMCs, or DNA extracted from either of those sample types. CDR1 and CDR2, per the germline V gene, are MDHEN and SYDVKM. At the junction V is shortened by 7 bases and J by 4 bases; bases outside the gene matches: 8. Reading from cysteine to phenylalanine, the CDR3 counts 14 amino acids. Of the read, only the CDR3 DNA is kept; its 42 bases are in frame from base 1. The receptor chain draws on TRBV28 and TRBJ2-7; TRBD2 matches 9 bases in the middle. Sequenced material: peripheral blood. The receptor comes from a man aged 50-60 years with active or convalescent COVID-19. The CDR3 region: CASTNSGSRYEQYF. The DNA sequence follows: TGTGCCAGCACCAATAGCGGGAGTAGGTACGAGCAGTACTTC.